Presented here are 9 T cell receptor beta chains from one specimen sequenced in a study of T cells in Graves' hyperthyroidism and ophthalmopathy. What was amplified from RNA transcripts were TCR beta CDR3 regions. The HTBI set primed first-round TCR CDR3 RT-PCR. Each CDR3 protein gets one entry after TCRdb re-called the multiplex PCR reads with MiXCR. The data contain around 530,000 distinct CDR3 sequences, about 15% of them seen just once; the ten biggest clones take up around 17%. The source material was blood. These receptors originate from a woman aged 18 to 35 with Graves' ophthalmopathy.

The rearrangement uses TRBV2 and TRBJ2-2; 7 nucleotides agree with TRBD1. Germline V gene lookup returns CDR1 SNHLY and CDR2 FYNNEI. V dropped 7 bases and J dropped 5; count of bases not matched to a gene: 7. The CDR3 consists of 14 residues. The CDR3 loop reads CASTPGQPTGELFF. The CDR3 nucleotides read TGTGCCAGCACCCCGGGACAGCCGACCGGGGAGCTGTTTTTT.

This clonotype showed up many times. V is TRBV10-3 and J is TRBJ2-3, with a weak D call TRBD1 (6 bases). The ends were cut back, 8 bases at V and 1 base at J, with 13 bases in the middle. Germline lookup yields CDR1 ENHRY and CDR2 SYGVKD. The CDR3 has 14 amino acids. In DNA, the CDR3 is TGTGCCATCGGGTGGGCAGGGGGCACAGATACGCAGTATTTT. As protein: CAIGWAGGTDTQYF.

On this clonotype itself: A much bigger clone sits one base away, suggesting this may be a read error. The rearrangement joins TRBV28 to TRBJ1-1; D is unresolved. The V end was cut by 4 bases, the J end by 4 bases, with 16 bases between. From germline, CDR1 is MDHEN and CDR2 SYDVKM. The CDR3 is 15 amino acids. In DNA form, the CDR3 reads TGTGCCAGCAGTTCGCCCCGACCGGGCTCCACTGAAGCTTTCTTT. Its translation: CASSSPRPGSTEAFF.

This chain connects TRBV2 to TRBJ1-1; 8 nucleotides align to TRBD1. V lost 2 bases to trimming and J lost 3 bases; unmatched junction nucleotides: 14. CDR3 length: 18 residues. Per germline, CDR1 SNHLY and CDR2 FYNNEI. The CDR3 DNA is TGTGCCAGCAGTGAATCCCGAACGACAGGGGAAGGCGACACTGAAGCTTTCTTT. Translation gives CASSESRTTGEGDTEAFF.

This clonotype was observed a few times. The chain recombines TRBV7-9 with TRBJ2-1, with D perhaps being TRBD1 or TRBD2 (6 bases each). CDR1 is SEHNR and CDR2 is FQNEAQ in the germline V gene (reference sequence). Trimming took 1 base from V and 0 from J, leaving 22 bases between them. The CDR3 spans 20 residues. CDR3 residues: CASSLGGGRGRASSYNEQFF. The CDR3 region has the DNA TGTGCCAGCAGCTTAGGTGGGGGACGGGGGCGGGCCAGCTCCTACAATGAGCAGTTCTTC.

This clonotype was seen many times. The V gene is TRBV7-9, the J gene TRBJ1-2; TRBD1 matches at 7 bases. This CDR3 contains 16 residues. Germline V lookup: CDR1 SEHNR, CDR2 FQNEAQ (reference sequence). With V trimmed by 5 bases and J by 2 bases, 11 bases remained unmatched. The CDR3 reads CASSTEVGQKNYGYTF. CDR3 in DNA: TGTGCCAGCAGCACGGAAGTGGGACAGAAGAACTATGGCTACACCTTC.

This sequence joins TRBV6-1 and TRBJ2-7; D is possibly TRBD1 (6 bases). This CDR3 has 14 amino acids. V dropped 6 bases and J dropped 1 base, with 13 bases sitting between them. Germline CDR1 reads MNHNS; CDR2 reads SASEGT. Here the CDR3 DNA reads TGTGCCAGCAGCAAAGGGACACCGTCCTACGAGCAGTACTTC. This gives the protein CASSKGTPSYEQYF.

CDR3 nucleotide sequence: TGTGCCAGCAGCTTGGAAGGTCTGATCCCTGGAAACACCATATATTTT. It encodes CASSLEGLIPGNTIYF. V usage is TRBV5-8 and J usage is TRBJ1-3; no firm D call. Germline CDR1 is SGHTS and CDR2 is YDEGEE. V was clipped by 0 bases and J by 2 bases, with 12 bases between them. This CDR3 is 16 amino acids long.

This clonotype appeared many times. This chain links TRBV18 with TRBJ1-5, with TRBD1 matching over 8 bases. Trimming took 8 bases from V and 3 from J; bases not matched to a gene: 6. The CDR3 spans 14 residues. Germline CDR1 reads KGHSH; CDR2 reads LQKENI. This chain's CDR3 is CASSPDRANQPQHF. In nucleotides, the CDR3 is TGTGCCAGCAGCCCGGACAGGGCCAATCAGCCCCAGCATTTT.